The clone carrying this T cell receptor (beta chain) was seen ten or more times. Its antigen remains unknown. This entry is derived from a study of T cells in Graves' hyperthyroidism and ophthalmopathy. The investigators amplified TCR beta CDR3 regions from RNA transcripts. During a first-round RT-PCR of the TCR CDR3, the HTBI primer set was used. TCRdb independently ran MiXCR on the multiplex PCR reads; one entry per CDR3 protein. The sample has about 350,000 distinct CDR3 sequences; roughly 14% are singletons. In germline, CDR1 is SNHLY, CDR2 FYNNEI. This CDR3 region has 13 residues. Trimming removed 6 bases from V and 2 bases from J, with 10 bases in between. Points from the study as a whole: Ophthalmopathy got predicted by the model a median about six months before its onset.

The sequence was obtained from a woman in her 30s with Graves' hyperthyroidism. The J gene is TRBJ2-5, the V gene TRBV2, with D hard to call. The sequenced material came from blood. In DNA, the CDR3 is TGTGCCAGCAGAGTTAACAGACAAGAGACCCAGTACTTC. Amino acids: CASRVNRQETQYF.